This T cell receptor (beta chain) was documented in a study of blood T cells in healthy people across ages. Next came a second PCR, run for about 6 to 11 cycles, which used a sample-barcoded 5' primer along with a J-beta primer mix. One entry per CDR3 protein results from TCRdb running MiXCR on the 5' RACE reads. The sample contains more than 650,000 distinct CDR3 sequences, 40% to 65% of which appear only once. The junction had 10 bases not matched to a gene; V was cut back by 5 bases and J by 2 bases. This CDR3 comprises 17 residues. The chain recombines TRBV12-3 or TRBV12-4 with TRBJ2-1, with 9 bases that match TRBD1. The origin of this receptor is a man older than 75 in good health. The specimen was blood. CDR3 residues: CASSTRTGVPTYNEQFF. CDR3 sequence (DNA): TGTGCCAGCAGTACTCGGACAGGGGTCCCCACCTACAATGAGCAGTTCTTC.